This T cell receptor beta chain was identified during a study of T cells in Graves' hyperthyroidism and ophthalmopathy. There are many counts of this clonotype. After removal of 6 bases from V and 5 bases from J, the junction contained 7 bases not matched to a gene. CDR1 KGHSH and CDR2 LQKENI come from the germline V gene. CDR3 length: 14 amino acids. There were TCR beta CDR3 regions amplified from RNA transcripts. First-round RT-PCR of the TCR CDR3 relied on the HTBI primer set. TCRdb reprocessed the multiplex PCR reads with MiXCR, giving one entry per CDR3 protein. The repertoire holds some 500,000 distinct CDR3 sequences, roughly 25% seen once, with about 11% in the top ten.

The origin of this receptor is a woman aged 25 to 39 with Graves' ophthalmopathy. The specimen was blood. The V gene is TRBV18, the J gene TRBJ2-7; 10 nucleotides line up with TRBD2. CDR3 nucleotides: TGTGCCAGCTCGCCTGGGACTAGCGAACACGAGCAGTACTTC. This encodes CASSPGTSEHEQYF.